Below are 23 T cell receptor beta chains sequenced from a single sample in a study of CD8+CD57+ T cells in acquired aplastic anemia. Genomic DNA constituted the template upon which TCR beta VDJ and CDR3 profiling was performed. MiXCR, run by TCRdb on the reads, gives a single entry per CDR3 protein. The sample includes 150,000 to 200,000 distinct CDR3 sequences, around three fifths seen only once; the top ten take about 43%. The sample consisted of sorted CD4+, CD8+, or CD8+CD57+ T cells (not recorded which) from PBMCs. The receptor set was obtained from a human donor with severe aplastic anemia or a healthy control (not recorded which).

V is TRBV2 and J is TRBJ2-3, with 8 bases matching TRBD1. The CDR3 consists of 15 residues. Per germline, CDR1 SNHLY and CDR2 FYNNEI. The ends lost 7 bases at V and 0 bases at J; junction bases unmatched: 6. In DNA form, the CDR3 reads TGTGCCAGCACCCCCTGGACAGGGAGCACAGATACGCAGTATTTT. This gives the protein CASTPWTGSTDTQYF.

This chain links TRBV2 with TRBJ2-3, with 7 bases identical to TRBD2. The V segment lost 4 bases and the J segment 2 bases; nucleotides outside the gene matches: 15. This CDR3 comprises 18 residues. Germline assignment: CDR1 SNHLY and CDR2 FYNNEI. For the CDR3, the DNA is TGTGCCAGCAGTGGTCGTCGGGCTAGCGGTCCTGACACAGATACGCAGTATTTT. Residues: CASSGRRASGPDTDTQYF.

This clonotype was seen more than once but under ten times. The chain employs TRBV20-1 and TRBJ2-7; 7 nucleotides align to TRBD2. CDR3 length: 14 residues. J lost 2 bases, V lost 0 bases, and 4 bases had no gene match. The germline V gene encodes CDR1 DFQATT and CDR2 SNEGSKA (reference sequence). CDR3 amino acids: CSARDSGLAYEQYF. The CDR3 DNA is TGCAGTGCTAGAGATAGCGGGTTAGCCTACGAGCAGTACTTC.

This clonotype was seen more than once but under ten times. V gene TRBV25-1 combines with J gene TRBJ2-7, with TRBD2 matching over 8 bases. This CDR3 is built from 15 residues. Germline lookup yields CDR1 MGHDK and CDR2 SYGVNS. Trimming at V came to 4 bases and at J to 3 bases, leaving 8 bases not matched to a gene. The CDR3 loop reads CASSARELADYEQYF. The CDR3 DNA sequence: TGTGCCAGCAGTGCTAGAGAACTAGCGGACTACGAGCAGTACTTC.

The chain joins TRBV7-8 to TRBJ2-7, with D perhaps TRBD1 (6 bases). CDR3 length: 17 residues. Germline loops: CDR1 SGHVS, CDR2 FQNEAQ. Trimming removed 5 bases from V and 6 bases from J, with 26 bases in between. The CDR3 sequence is CASSIHGQFTIVGEQYF. CDR3 nucleotides: TGTGCCAGCAGCATACATGGACAGTTTACGATCGTCGGCGAGCAGTACTTC.

The chain recombines TRBV9 with TRBJ1-1, with D possibly TRBD1 on 6 matching bases. Germline-derived CDR1 and CDR2 are SGDLS and YYNGEE. This CDR3 contains 13 residues. V was cut by 0 bases and J by 3 bases, with 6 bases left in between. CDR3 coding DNA: TGTGCCAGCAGCGTAGGACAGGACACTGAAGCTTTCTTT. It specifies CASSVGQDTEAFF.

This clonotype was detected only once. In this CDR3 the conserved last residue, phenylalanine or tryptophan, is missing, so a read error is likely. The DNA is omitted, as the CDR3 cannot be located on it reliably, and the CDR3 follows TCRdb's listing. The rearrangement uses TRBV7-3 and TRBJ1-3. The CDR3 is 12 amino acids long, termini counted. Germline CDR1 reads SGHTA; CDR2 reads FQGTGA. The CDR3 reads CASSLGYGGPFQ.

This chain uses TRBV15 with TRBJ1-2; TRBD1 agrees at 7 bases. V lost 0 bases and J lost 6; bases outside the gene matches: 10. From germline, CDR1 is LNHNV and CDR2 YYDKDF (reference sequence). The CDR3 extends over 16 amino acids. The CDR3 nucleotides are TGTGCCACCAGCAGAGACGAGGTGACAGGGTCGGATGGCTACACCTTC. Translating gives CATSRDEVTGSDGYTF.

This clonotype has a count of ten or more. The CDR3 reads CASSDLTGVAQYF. In nucleotides, the CDR3 is TGTGCCAGCAGTGATTTGACAGGGGTGGCCCAGTACTTC. The rearrangement joins TRBV2 to TRBJ2-5; TRBD1 matches 8 bases. CDR3 length: 13 residues. Per the germline V gene, CDR1 is SNHLY and CDR2 is FYNNEI. Losses at the gene ends were 3 bases for V and 9 bases for J; bases not matched to a gene: 6.

The rearrangement links TRBV13 to TRBJ2-7; 10 bases are a match to TRBD1. V lost 2 bases and J lost 5; bases outside the gene matches: 6. Germline V lookup: CDR1 PRHDT, CDR2 FYEKMQ (reference sequence). This CDR3 region has 15 residues. Here the CDR3 DNA reads TGTGCCAGCAGCTTACGAACGACAGGGGGCAACGAGCAGTACTTC. It yields the protein CASSLRTTGGNEQYF.

The V and J genes are TRBV7-9 and TRBJ2-7; 12 bases are shared with TRBD1. In germline, CDR1 is SEHNR, CDR2 FQNEAQ (reference sequence). The CDR3 has 16 residues. Trimming at V came to 2 bases and at J to 6 bases, leaving 8 bases not matched to a gene. DNA for the CDR3: TGTGCCAGCAGCTTAAGGCTGGGACAGGGGGCCGGCGAGCAGTACTTC. Its protein is CASSLRLGQGAGEQYF.

This clonotype has only a few counts. V is TRBV24-1 and J is TRBJ2-3; D gene unclear. Per germline, CDR1 KGHDR and CDR2 SFDVKD. V was trimmed by 2 bases and J by 2 bases, leaving 4 bases between them. The CDR3 loop spans 13 amino acids. For the CDR3, the DNA is TGTGCCACCAGTGATTCAGCCACAGATACGCAGTATTTT. Its protein is CATSDSATDTQYF.

The V and J genes are TRBV7-9 and TRBJ1-6; D gene unclear. The germline CDR1 and CDR2 sequences are SEHNR and FQNEAQ (reference sequence). The CDR3 has 14 amino acids. V lost 1 base to trimming and J lost 7 bases, with 8 bases between them. CDR3 protein: CASSLGSGNSPLHF. DNA of the CDR3: TGTGCCAGCAGCTTAGGGTCGGGGAATTCACCCCTCCACTTT.

This clonotype showed up just once. This chain links TRBV7-9 with TRBJ1-2; no clear D. Between the trimmed V and J ends, which lost 1 base and 4 bases, there was a span of 7 bases. The germline V gene has CDR1 SEHNR and CDR2 FQNEAQ (reference sequence). This CDR3 is built from 13 residues. CDR3 DNA: TGTGCCAGCAGCTTAGGGTTTATCTATGGCTACACCTTC. This gives the protein CASSLGFIYGYTF.

This clonotype was seen only a few times. This rearrangement joins TRBV5-8 to TRBJ1-2; weak D call: TRBD1 (5 bases). This CDR3 has 14 amino acids. Germline CDR1 is SGHTS and CDR2 is YDEGEE. Trimming took 4 bases from V and 3 from J, leaving 13 bases between them. In nucleotides, the CDR3 is TGTGCCAGCAGCCCAGGCTCCAGGGACTATGGCTACACCTTC. It translates to CASSPGSRDYGYTF.

CDR3 amino acids: CASSPGHGGSEQYF. As DNA, the CDR3 is TGCGCCAGCAGCCCCGGACACGGCGGATCCGAGCAGTACTTC. This chain links TRBV5-1 with TRBJ2-7; a weak D match, TRBD1 (5 bases). The length of the CDR3 is 14 residues. Deletions cut 4 bases from V and 6 bases from J, with 17 bases between. Germline CDR1 and CDR2: SGHRS and YFSETQ.

J is TRBJ2-7 and V is TRBV20-1; no definite D call. The CDR3 covers 13 residues. The germline gives CDR1 DFQATT, CDR2 SNEGSKA (reference sequence). V lost 1 base, J lost 6 bases, and 13 bases lay in between. CDR3: CSARAPQTAEQYF. The CDR3 region has the DNA TGCAGTGCTAGAGCCCCACAAACCGCCGAGCAGTACTTC.

The genes are TRBV2 and TRBJ2-7; 11 bases are shared with TRBD1. This CDR3 has 17 amino acids. V was clipped by 3 bases and J by 3 bases; unmatched bases: 10. Germline V CDR1 and CDR2: SNHLY, FYNNEI. The CDR3 protein is CASSDPGTGGTVYEQYF. DNA of the CDR3: TGTGCCAGCAGTGACCCCGGGACAGGGGGGACAGTCTACGAGCAGTACTTC.

This clonotype occurred many times. The CDR3 bases are TGTGCCAGCAGCCAAGATTCAGGGCAGGGGGCGACCCAGTACTTC. Translation gives CASSQDSGQGATQYF. The chain joins TRBV3-1 to TRBJ2-5; TRBD1 matches at 8 bases. The length of the CDR3 is 15 residues. In germline, CDR1 is LGHDT, CDR2 YNNKEL (reference sequence). The ends lost 0 bases at V and 7 bases at J; junction bases unmatched: 7.

The CDR3 nucleotides are TGTGCCAGCAGTTGCTTTCAGGGTTCGGACACTGAAGCTTTCTTT. It specifies CASSCFQGSDTEAFF. This chain connects TRBV6-5 to TRBJ1-1; D is perhaps TRBD1 (5 bases). V lost 4 bases and J lost 3, with 15 bases in between. The CDR3 length is 15 residues. Per germline, CDR1 MNHEY and CDR2 SVGAGI.

CDR3 sequence (DNA): TGTGCCAGCAGCTTGATGCTAGCGGGAGACAATGAGCAGTTCTTC. As protein: CASSLMLAGDNEQFF. The V gene is TRBV5-6, the J gene TRBJ2-1; TRBD2 agrees at 10 bases. This CDR3 spans 15 amino acids. Germline V gives CDR1 SGHDT, CDR2 YYEEEE. The V segment lost 1 base and the J segment 5 bases; nucleotides outside the gene matches: 3.

This chain joins TRBV20-1 and TRBJ1-3; no firm D call. This CDR3 region has 15 residues. Germline V gives CDR1 DFQATT, CDR2 SNEGSKA (reference sequence). V was trimmed by 4 bases and J by 0 bases, leaving 13 bases between them. The CDR3 nucleotides are TGCAGTGCTACCGGGCCGTTTTTCTCTGGAAACACCATATATTTT. Protein product: CSATGPFFSGNTIYF.

This chain connects TRBV13 to TRBJ2-1; 7 bases map to TRBD2. The CDR3 covers 16 residues. The ends lost 7 bases at V and 5 bases at J; junction bases unmatched: 14. The V gene's germline CDR1 is PRHDT and CDR2 FYEKMQ (reference sequence). The CDR3 DNA reads as TGTGCCAGCATCAAAGGGTTTCGGCTAGCGGACAATGAGCAGTTCTTC. It codes for CASIKGFRLADNEQFF.